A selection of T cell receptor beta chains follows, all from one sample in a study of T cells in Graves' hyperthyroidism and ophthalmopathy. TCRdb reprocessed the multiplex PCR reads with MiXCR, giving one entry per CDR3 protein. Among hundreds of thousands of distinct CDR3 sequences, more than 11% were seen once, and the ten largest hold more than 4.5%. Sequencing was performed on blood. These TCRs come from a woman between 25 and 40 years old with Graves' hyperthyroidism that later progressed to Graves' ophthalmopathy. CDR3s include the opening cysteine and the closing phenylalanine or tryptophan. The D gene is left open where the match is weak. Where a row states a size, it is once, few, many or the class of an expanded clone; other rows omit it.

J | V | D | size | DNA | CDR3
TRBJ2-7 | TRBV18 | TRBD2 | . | TGTGCCAGCTCACGGACTGGGGGACTAGCGAACTACGAGCAGTACTTC | CASSRTGGLANYEQYF
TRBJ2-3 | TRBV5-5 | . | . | TGTGCCAGCAGCTTGGAGTCCGCGCCATTACCCACAGATACGCAGTATTTT | CASSLESAPLPTDTQYF
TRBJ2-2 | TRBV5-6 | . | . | TGTGCCAGCAGCTTGTATTCGGGTTACACCGGGGAGCTGTTTTTT | CASSLYSGYTGELFF
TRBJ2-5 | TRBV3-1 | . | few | TGTGCCAGCAGCCAAGTCGGGAGACAAGAGACCCAGTACTTC | CASSQVGRQETQYF
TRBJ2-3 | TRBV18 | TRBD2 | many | TGTGCCAGCTCATGGCCTAGCGGGGGAGAAGTGGATACGCAGTATTTT | CASSWPSGGEVDTQYF
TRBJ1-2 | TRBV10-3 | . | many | TGTGCCATCAGTGAGTCGGAGAGGTCCGTTAAGGGCTACACCTTC | CAISESERSVKGYTF
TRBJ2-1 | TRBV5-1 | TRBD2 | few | TGCGCCAGCAGCTTGGTAGCGGGAGTAGAGAATGAGCAGTTCTTC | CASSLVAGVENEQFF
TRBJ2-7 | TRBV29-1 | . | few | TGCAGCGTTGAAGATCTCCGGAAGGGGGACGAGCAGTACTTC | CSVEDLRKGDEQYF
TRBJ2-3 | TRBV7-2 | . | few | TGTGCCGGCAGCTTAGTAACGGATACAGATACGCAGTATTTT | CAGSLVTDTDTQYF
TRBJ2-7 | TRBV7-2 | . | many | TGTGCCAGCAGCTTAGGGACGTCGGCCTACGAGCAGTACTTC | CASSLGTSAYEQYF
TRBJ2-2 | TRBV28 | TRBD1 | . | TGTGCCAGCGTCGAAGTCCCCGGGACAGCTAGCACCGGGGAGCTGTTTTTT | CASVEVPGTASTGELFF
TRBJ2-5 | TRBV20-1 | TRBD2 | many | TGCAGTGCTAGACTAGCGGGAGTTAGAGAGACCCAGTACTTC | CSARLAGVRETQYF
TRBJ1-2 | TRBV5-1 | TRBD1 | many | TGCGCCAGCAGCTTGACAGGGGACTCGTTACGCTATGGCTACACCTTC | CASSLTGDSLRYGYTF
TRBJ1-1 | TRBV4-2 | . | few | TGTGCCAGCAGCCAAGCGGAATTCGGTATGGATTTCTTT | CASSQAEFGMDFF
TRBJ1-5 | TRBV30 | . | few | TGTGCCAGTAGTCCGTGGGACCTCAATCAGCCCCAGCATTTT | CASSPWDLNQPQHF
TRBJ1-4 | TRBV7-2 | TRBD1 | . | TGTGCCAGCAGCTTACCGGGACAGATGGATGAAAAACTGTTTTTT | CASSLPGQMDEKLFF
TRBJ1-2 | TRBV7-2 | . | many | TGTGCCAGCAGCCGCGGACAGACCGATGGCTACACCTTC | CASSRGQTDGYTF
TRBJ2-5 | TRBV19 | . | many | TGTGCCAGTAGTACCGCCCGGAGGGGCGAGGAGGAGACCCAGTACTTC | CASSTARRGEEETQYF
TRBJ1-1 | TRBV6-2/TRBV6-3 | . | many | TGTGCCAGCAAGCGGATTTTTCAGAACACTGAAGCTTTCTTT | CASKRIFQNTEAFF
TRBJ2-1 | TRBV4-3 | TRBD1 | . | TGCGCCAGCAGCCCCGTGGGTTGGACAGGGTCTCGGAATGAGCAGTTCTTC | CASSPVGWTGSRNEQFF
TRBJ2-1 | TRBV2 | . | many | TGTGCCAGCAGTGATGGGGTACAGGGCCAATCGCAGTTCTTC | CASSDGVQGQSQFF
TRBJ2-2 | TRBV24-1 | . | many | TGTGCCACCAGTGATTTGGGGGGGACCGGGGAGCTGTTTTTT | CATSDLGGTGELFF
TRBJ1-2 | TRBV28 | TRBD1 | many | TGTGCCAGCAGTCCGACCGACAGGGCCGGGGGCTACACCTTC | CASSPTDRAGGYTF
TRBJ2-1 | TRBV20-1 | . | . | TGCAGTGCTAGAGGGGAGCGGGACAGCTCCTACGAGCAGTTCTTC | CSARGERDSSYEQFF
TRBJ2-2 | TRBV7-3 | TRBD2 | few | TGTGCCAGCAGCTTAGCTAGCGGGAGAGTAGAGACCGGGGAGCTGTTTTTT | CASSLASGRVETGELFF
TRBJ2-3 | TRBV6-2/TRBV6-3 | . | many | TGTGCCAGCAGTTACCACCCCAGCGCAGATACGCAGTATTTT | CASSYHPSADTQYF